There are a few counts of the clone carrying this T cell receptor beta chain. Its antigen remains unidentified. Combining a sample-barcoded 5' primer with a J-beta primer mix, a second PCR ran for 7 to 11 cycles. With 12 random nucleotides, a template-switch adaptor tagged each individual cDNA molecule. MiXCR, applied by TCRdb to the 5' RACE reads, yields one record per CDR3 protein. The profile shows about 1.7 million distinct CDR3 sequences, approximately 30% of them singletons. The sample belongs to a study of blood T cells in healthy people across ages. Donors each provided 7.5 to 10 milliliters of peripheral blood. V lost 3 bases and J 8 bases, leaving 14 bases between the germline ends. Germline CDR1 reads PRHDT; CDR2 reads FYEKMQ (reference sequence). This CDR3 has 14 residues. Findings and limits, study-wide: Samples with more naive T cells showed higher observed beta diversity.

The clonotype was recovered from a woman aged 30 to 39 in good health. The chain joins TRBV13 to TRBJ2-4; D possibly corresponds to TRBD1 (6 bases). The sequenced material came from blood. Here the CDR3 reads CASSLQGRRDIQYF. The CDR3 coding sequence is TGTGCCAGCAGCTTGCAGGGGCGCAGGGACATTCAGTACTTC.